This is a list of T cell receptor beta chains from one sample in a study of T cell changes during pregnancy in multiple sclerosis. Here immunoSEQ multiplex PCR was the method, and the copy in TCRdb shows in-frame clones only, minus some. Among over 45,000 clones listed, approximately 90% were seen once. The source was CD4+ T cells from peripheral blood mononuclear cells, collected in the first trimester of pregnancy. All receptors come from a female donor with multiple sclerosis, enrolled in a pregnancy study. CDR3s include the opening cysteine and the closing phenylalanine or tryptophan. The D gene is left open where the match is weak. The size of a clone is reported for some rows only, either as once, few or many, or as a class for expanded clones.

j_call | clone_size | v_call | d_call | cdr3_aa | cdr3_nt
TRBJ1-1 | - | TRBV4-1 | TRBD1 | CASSRLGGTGATEAFF | TGCGCCAGCAGCCGACTCGGAGGGACAGGGGCCACTGAAGCTTTCTTT
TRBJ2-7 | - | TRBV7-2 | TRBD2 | CASSRLAGVYEQYF | TGTGCCAGCAGCCGTTTAGCGGGAGTATACGAGCAGTACTTC
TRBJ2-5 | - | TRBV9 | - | CASSEGVGQVAQYF | TGTGCCAGCAGCGAGGGGGTGGGGCAGGTGGCCCAGTACTTC
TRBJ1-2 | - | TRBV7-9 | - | CASSLESAVTGYTF | TGTGCCAGCAGCTTAGAGTCAGCGGTGACGGGCTACACCTTC
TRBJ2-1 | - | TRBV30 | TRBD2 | CAWSIDSGAIRFF | TGTGCCTGGAGTATCGATAGCGGGGCTATCCGGTTCTTC
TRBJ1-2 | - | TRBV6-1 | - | CASSYGGYGYTF | TGTGCCAGCAGCTACGGGGGCTATGGCTACACCTTC
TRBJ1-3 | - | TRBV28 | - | CASSGFRQYGNTIYF | TGTGCCAGCAGTGGCTTCCGACAGTATGGAAACACCATATATTTT
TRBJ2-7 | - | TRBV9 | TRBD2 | CASSVASGRSYEQYF | TGTGCCAGCAGCGTAGCTAGCGGGAGGTCCTACGAGCAGTACTTC
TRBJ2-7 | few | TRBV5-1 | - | CASSLVTAPYEQYF | TGCGCCAGCAGCTTGGTGACAGCCCCCTACGAGCAGTACTTC
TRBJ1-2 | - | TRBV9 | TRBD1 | CASSVEGTGGYGYTF | TGTGCCAGCAGCGTAGAGGGGACAGGGGGCTATGGCTACACCTTC
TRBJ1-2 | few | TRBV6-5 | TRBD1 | CASSTASDRYHGYTF | TGTGCCAGCAGTACCGCTTCGGACAGGTATCATGGCTACACCTTC
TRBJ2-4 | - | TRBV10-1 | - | CASSGGARVNIQYF | TGCGCCAGCAGTGGAGGCGCCAGGGTAAACATTCAGTACTTC
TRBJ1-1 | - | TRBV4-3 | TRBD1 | CASSHRDRKNTEAFF | TGCGCCAGCAGCCATCGGGACAGAAAGAACACTGAAGCTTTCTTT
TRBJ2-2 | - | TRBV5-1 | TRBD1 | CASRTRGQGDGELFF | TGCGCCAGCAGAACAAGGGGACAGGGGGACGGGGAGCTGTTTTTT
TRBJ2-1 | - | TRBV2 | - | CASSVTGVNEQFF | TGTGCCAGCAGTGTGACCGGGGTCAATGAGCAGTTCTTC
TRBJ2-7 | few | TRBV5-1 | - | CASSLGGASNEQYF | TGCGCCAGCAGCCTGGGCGGGGCATCCAACGAGCAGTACTTC